This TCR beta chain derives from a study of T cell changes during pregnancy in multiple sclerosis. Profiling relied on immunoSEQ multiplex PCR, and the TCRdb table lists in-frame clones only, not all of them. The sample has fewer than 85,000 clones; around nine tenths are singletons. The length of the CDR3 is 15 residues. Trimming took 4 bases from V and 4 from J, leaving 14 bases between them. Germline V CDR1 and CDR2: SGDLS, YYNGEE. This chain joins TRBV9 and TRBJ2-2; possibly TRBD2 for D (5 bases). This sequence was found in a female donor with multiple sclerosis, enrolled in a pregnancy study. Sequences were derived from peripheral blood, sampled before pregnancy. CDR3 sequence (DNA): TGTGCCAGCAGCCCAAGGACTCCCCTCACCGGGGAGCTGTTTTTT. This codes for CASSPRTPLTGELFF.